The 25 T cell receptor beta chains presented below share a single source sample, sequenced in a study of blood T cell repertoires in COVID-19. Generated by immunoSEQ multiplex PCR, the TCRdb table keeps only in-frame clones and is missing some. The table has 15,000 or so clones, approximately 84% seen once. Sequenced input: peripheral blood. These receptor sequences come from a human donor in a cohort sampled during active COVID-19.

The chain combines TRBV21-1 with TRBJ1-3; the D call TRBD1 from the table was never checked on the DNA. TRBV21-1 counts as a pseudogene. The CDR3 contains 21 residues. This chain's CDR3 is CASSKGNRHGLPRGPENTIYF. The DNA for the CDR3 is TGTGCCAGCAGCAAGGGGAACCGTCACGGACTTCCTAGGGGGCCTGAGAACACCATATATTTT.

The V call is TRBV5-5, the J call TRBJ2-5; D is unresolved. Per the germline V gene, CDR1 is SGHKS and CDR2 is YYEKEE (reference sequence). V was trimmed by 0 bases and J by 3 bases, leaving 6 bases between them. The CDR3 has 13 residues. CDR3 coding DNA: TGTGCCAGCAGCTTGGAAGGAGAAGAGACCCAGTACTTC. This encodes CASSLEGEETQYF. The full variable domain, with the rest looked up from reference TRBV5-5 and TRBJ2-5, is DAGVTQSPTHLIKTRGQQVTLRCSPISGHKSVSWYQQVLGQGPQFIFQYYEKEERGRGNFPDRFSARQFPNYSSELNVNALLLGDSALYLCASSLEGEETQYFGPGTRLLVL.

The V and J genes are TRBV4-1 and TRBJ2-2, with 11 bases fitting TRBD2. The CDR3 is made up of 14 amino acids. Losses at the gene ends were 6 bases for V and 4 bases for J; bases not matched to a gene: 1. Germline values: CDR1 MGHRA, CDR2 YSYEKL. The chain's CDR3 is CASRLAGVTGELFF. The CDR3 DNA sequence: TGCGCCAGCAGACTAGCGGGGGTCACCGGGGAGCTGTTTTTT.

V usage is TRBV6-6 and J usage is TRBJ1-4, with D possibly matching TRBD1 (5 bases). The germline CDR1 and CDR2 sequences are MNHNY and SVGAGI (reference sequence). Trimming left V 7 bases short and J 0 bases short, with 15 bases between. The CDR3 is 16 amino acids. DNA for the CDR3: TGTGCCAGCAAATTCGGACGGGGGGCAACTAATGAAAAACTGTTTTTT. Protein product: CASKFGRGATNEKLFF.

This clone was detected only a few times. J is TRBJ2-2 and V is TRBV10-3; TRBD2 aligns across 8 bases. CDR3 length: 14 amino acids. With V trimmed by 6 bases and J by 2 bases, 2 bases remained unmatched. Per the germline V gene, CDR1 is ENHRY and CDR2 is SYGVKD. DNA of the CDR3: TGTGCCATCAGCCGGACTAGCAACACCGGGGAGCTGTTTTTT. Translation gives CAISRTSNTGELFF.

The chain is built from TRBV2 and TRBJ1-4, with D unresolved. This CDR3 spans 12 amino acids. The germline CDR1 and CDR2 sequences are SNHLY and FYNNEI. V was pared by 6 bases and J by 7 bases, with 9 bases between. CDR3 nucleotides: TGTGCCAGCAGCCCCTACGGTGAAAAACTGTTTTTT. This translates into CASSPYGEKLFF.

The chain uses TRBV15 and TRBJ1-2; TRBD1 matches 9 bases. The germline V gene has CDR1 LNHNV and CDR2 YYDKDF (reference sequence). The CDR3 is 18 residues long. The V segment lost 1 base and the J segment 4 bases; nucleotides outside the gene matches: 13. As DNA, the CDR3 is TGTGCCACCAGCAGAGGACGGACAGGGGCCCACCACGGCTATGGCTACACCTTC. It codes for CATSRGRTGAHHGYGYTF.

The chain combines TRBV25-1 with TRBJ2-7; the D gene is possibly TRBD1 (7 bases). Trimming left V 3 bases short and J 5 bases short, with 11 bases between. Germline V gene data show CDR1 as MGHDK and CDR2 as SYGVNS. The CDR3 covers 13 residues. In DNA form, the CDR3 reads TGTGCCAGCAGTGAGCAGGGGGGCGACGAGCAGTACTTC. Amino acids: CASSEQGGDEQYF.

V is TRBV5-4 and J is TRBJ2-7; 8 positions match TRBD1. This CDR3 comprises 14 residues. J gave up 0 bases and V 5 bases, and 4 bases lay outside the gene matches. Germline V gives CDR1 SGHNT, CDR2 YYREEE (reference sequence). The CDR3 sequence is CASRQTGASYEQYF. The DNA for the CDR3 is TGTGCCAGCAGACAGACAGGGGCCTCCTACGAGCAGTACTTC.

This clone was counted between two and nine times. This chain links TRBV5-8 with TRBJ2-2; D possibly corresponds to TRBD1 (7 bases). V gave up 7 bases and J gave up 4 bases, with 20 bases separating them. The length of the CDR3 is 16 residues. Germline assignment: CDR1 SGHTS and CDR2 YDEGEE. CDR3 sequence: CASGLYRGGSTGELFF. The CDR3 DNA follows: TGTGCCAGCGGGTTATACAGGGGAGGAAGCACCGGGGAGCTGTTTTTT.

The chain employs TRBV27 and TRBJ2-7, with 8 bases lining up with TRBD1. V shed 6 bases and J 2 bases; nucleotides not matched to a gene: 6. The CDR3 has 14 residues. Germline CDR1 and CDR2: MNHEY and SMNVEV (reference sequence). The DNA for the CDR3 is TGTGCCAGCAGGAACCGGGACAGGACCTACGAGCAGTACTTC. As protein: CASRNRDRTYEQYF.

This clone has a single count. The rearrangement links TRBV7-3 to TRBJ2-5; D call uncertain. This CDR3 is built from 13 residues. V lost 5 bases and J 4 bases, leaving 11 bases between the germline ends. Germline V gene sequence: CDR1 SGHTA, CDR2 FQGTGA. The CDR3 nucleotides are TGTGCCAGCAGCGGAAACAGTGGAGAGACCCAGTACTTC. Amino acid sequence: CASSGNSGETQYF.

This clone showed up just once. The chain employs TRBV5-6 and TRBJ1-4; no reliable D call. This CDR3 comprises 17 residues. V lost 1 base to trimming and J lost 5 bases, with 18 bases between them. Germline V lookup: CDR1 SGHDT, CDR2 YYEEEE. The CDR3 loop reads CASSLNGKEEQNEKLFF. In DNA form, the CDR3 reads TGTGCCAGCAGCTTGAATGGGAAGGAGGAGCAAAATGAAAAACTGTTTTTT.

This chain links TRBV7-3 with TRBJ2-3; D remains unclear. V lost 1 base and J 2 bases, leaving 10 bases between the germline ends. This CDR3 spans 15 amino acids. CDR1 is SGHTA and CDR2 is FQGTGA in the germline V gene. CDR3 coding DNA: TGTGCCAGCAGCTTAATCGGCGGCATCACAGATACGCAGTATTTT. It specifies CASSLIGGITDTQYF. Based on the CDR3 plus reference TRBV7-3 and TRBJ2-3, the full variable domain is GAGVSQTPSNKVTEKGKYVELRCDPISGHTALYWYRQSLGQGPEFLIYFQGTGAADDSGLPNDRFFAVRPEGSVSTLKIQRTERGDSAVYLCASSLIGGITDTQYFGPGTRLTVL.

The count of this clone is one. V usage is TRBV4-3 and J usage is TRBJ2-2; 8 bases are shared with TRBD1. CDR1 LGHNA and CDR2 YSLEER come from the germline V gene. V was pared by 1 base and J by 5 bases, with 6 bases of the junction left unmatched. The CDR3 runs to 16 residues. The CDR3 DNA reads as TGCGCCAGCAGCCAAGGTGCAGGGGGCTATACCGGGGAGCTGTTTTTT. It translates to CASSQGAGGYTGELFF.

The rearrangement uses TRBV23-1 and TRBJ2-1; weak D call: TRBD1 (6 bases). TRBV23-1 counts as an open reading frame of uncertain function. This CDR3 has 17 amino acids. Trimming stripped 0 bases from V and 0 bases from J, with 12 bases between. The CDR3 bases are TGCGCCAGCAGTCAATCGAATGGACAGAGCTCCTACAATGAGCAGTTCTTC. Protein product: CASSQSNGQSSYNEQFF.

This chain connects TRBV7-9 to TRBJ2-2, with TRBD2 identical over 14 bases. The CDR3 runs to 17 residues. V shed 3 bases, J shed 8 bases, and the junction held 8 bases outside the gene matches. The germline CDR1 and CDR2 sequences are SEHNR and FQNEAQ (reference sequence). CDR3 bases: TGTGCCAGCAGCTTCGGACTAGCGGGGGGCCGAAAGGGGGAGCTGTTTTTT. As protein: CASSFGLAGGRKGELFF.

The rearrangement uses TRBV9 and TRBJ2-3; D might be TRBD1 (5 bases). The CDR3 loop spans 16 amino acids. V lost 4 bases, J lost 6 bases, and 21 bases lay in between. CDR1 and CDR2 (germline): SGDLS, YYNGEE. The CDR3 spells CASSKKVGLGVDTQYF. DNA of the CDR3: TGTGCCAGCAGCAAGAAGGTGGGTCTAGGGGTGGATACGCAGTATTTT.

This clone was observed a handful of times. The V call is TRBV6-2 or TRBV6-3, the J call TRBJ1-2; D possibly corresponds to TRBD1 (5 bases). The ends were cut back, 7 bases at V and 2 bases at J, with 14 bases in the middle. Germline loops: CDR1 MNHEY, CDR2 SVGEGT. This CDR3 is built from 14 residues. In DNA, the CDR3 is TGTGCCAGCATCCCGGCAGGGATGAACTATGGCTACACCTTC. As protein: CASIPAGMNYGYTF.

The chain couples TRBV11-2 to TRBJ2-3, with 12 bases matching TRBD2. The CDR3 spans 16 residues. Germline V lookup: CDR1 SGHAT, CDR2 FQNNGV. The ends lost 0 bases at V and 3 bases at J; junction bases unmatched: 1. CDR3 sequence (DNA): TGTGCCAGCAGCTTAGAACTAGCGGGGGGAACAGATACGCAGTATTTT. As protein: CASSLELAGGTDTQYF.

This clone turned up a few times. The CDR3 nucleotides read TGCAGCGTTGCCGGGGGCGAGCAGTACTTC. Translating gives CSVAGGEQYF. The rearrangement links TRBV29-1 to TRBJ2-7; D is possibly TRBD2 (6 bases). The germline V gene has CDR1 SQVTM and CDR2 ANQGSEA. The CDR3 length is 10 residues. Trimming left V 4 bases short and J 6 bases short, with 7 bases between.

This clone is labeled large. In DNA, the CDR3 is TGCGCCAGCAGCCAAGATGGGCTTGGGACAGATACGCAGTATTTT. Protein: CASSQDGLGTDTQYF. The gene calls are TRBV4-3 and TRBJ2-3; D is undetermined. The CDR3 is 15 amino acids. The V end was cut by 0 bases, the J end by 3 bases, with 10 bases between. Germline V CDR1 and CDR2: LGHNA, YSLEER.

The chain recombines TRBV28 with TRBJ1-3, with D possibly matching TRBD1 (6 bases). Germline V gives CDR1 MDHEN, CDR2 SYDVKM. The V and J ends lost 6 bases and 0 bases respectively, with 6 bases between them. The CDR3 runs 13 residues. The CDR3 is CASRDSSGNTIYF. The CDR3 coding sequence is TGTGCCAGCAGGGACAGCTCTGGAAACACCATATATTTT. Supplemented by reference TRBV28 and TRBJ1-3, the full variable domain reads DVKVTQSSRYLVKRTGEKVFLECVQDMDHENMFWYRQDPGLGLRLIYFSYDVKMKEKGDIPEGYSVSREKKERFSLILESASTNQTSMYLCASRDSSGNTIYFGEGSWLTVV.

The chain uses TRBV18 and TRBJ2-2; no reliable D call. Germline CDR1 is KGHSH and CDR2 is LQKENI. Between the trimmed V and J ends, which lost 3 bases and 6 bases, there was a span of 5 bases. This CDR3 comprises 12 residues. The DNA for the CDR3 is TGTGCCAGCTCACCCCCCGCCGGGGAGCTGTTTTTT. Its translation is CASSPPAGELFF.

The CDR3 protein is CASSPSGSETQYF. CDR3 sequence (DNA): TGTGCCAGCTCACCATCAGGTTCAGAGACCCAGTACTTC. The chain is built from TRBV18 and TRBJ2-5; D is unclear. V was pared by 2 bases and J by 4 bases, with 8 bases between. This CDR3 spans 13 amino acids. CDR1 KGHSH and CDR2 LQKENI come from the germline V gene. The full variable domain, with the rest looked up from reference TRBV18 and TRBJ2-5, is NAGVMQNPRHLVRRRGQEARLRCSPMKGHSHVYWYRQLPEEGLKFMVYLQKENIIDESGMPKERFSAEFPKEGPSILRIQQVVRGDSAAYFCASSPSGSETQYFGPGTRLLVL.